These 21 T cell receptor beta chains originate from one sample sequenced in a study of T cells in Graves' hyperthyroidism and ophthalmopathy. RNA transcripts provided the source from which TCR beta CDR3 regions were amplified. Using the HTBI primer set, a first-round RT-PCR was run on the TCR CDR3. TCRdb re-called the multiplex PCR reads through MiXCR, storing one row per CDR3 protein. The table records fewer than 600,000 distinct CDR3 sequences, under 15% of them present only once. Input material: blood. These receptors were obtained from a woman younger than 30 with Graves' hyperthyroidism.

This sequence joins TRBV18 and TRBJ2-2, with D unresolved. Trimming removed 1 base at V and 3 bases at J, with 3 bases between. This CDR3 is built from 13 residues. CDR1 is KGHSH, CDR2 LQKENI, per germline. The CDR3 nucleotides are TGTGCCAGCTCACCACAGGACACCGGGGAGCTGTTTTTT. It specifies CASSPQDTGELFF.

V and J are TRBV7-8 and TRBJ2-4; either TRBD1 or TRBD2 may fit D (5 bases each). CDR1 is SGHVS and CDR2 is FQNEAQ in the germline V gene. V lost 3 bases, J lost 1 base, and 13 bases lay in between. There are 16 residues in the CDR3. The CDR3 loop is CASSFRETPAKNIQYF. The CDR3 nucleotides are TGTGCCAGCAGCTTCAGGGAGACTCCTGCCAAAAACATTCAGTACTTC.

CDR3 in amino acids: CATPHRKPGDGYTF. For the CDR3, the DNA is TGTGCCACCCCACACCGAAAACCGGGTGATGGCTACACCTTC. The rearrangement joins TRBV24-1 to TRBJ1-2; D is unclear. The V gene lost 9 bases and the J gene lost 6 bases, with 19 bases spanning the gap. Germline-derived CDR1 and CDR2 are KGHDR and SFDVKD. The CDR3 spans 14 residues.

The V gene is TRBV14, the J gene TRBJ2-5; TRBD2 aligns across 8 bases. V lost 0 bases to trimming and J lost 3 bases; unmatched junction nucleotides: 12. The CDR3 spans 18 residues. CDR1 and CDR2 (germline): SGHDN, FVKESK. The CDR3 sequence is CASSQDIGVGTSEETQYF. The CDR3 nucleotides read TGTGCCAGCAGCCAAGATATTGGGGTGGGGACTAGTGAAGAGACCCAGTACTTC.

This clonotype was picked up many times. The V and J genes are TRBV5-1 and TRBJ1-2; 7 bases map to TRBD1. V was pared by 5 bases and J by 3 bases, with 13 bases of the junction left unmatched. Germline V gene lookup returns CDR1 SGHRS and CDR2 YFSETQ. The CDR3 sequence is 16 residues long. The DNA for the CDR3 is TGCGCCAGCAGGCCCAACCCCGGGACAGCCGACTATGGCTACACCTTC. This translates into CASRPNPGTADYGYTF.

Many counts were recorded for this clonotype. The CDR3 sequence: CASSLAGQGHYEQYF. CDR3 in DNA: TGTGCCAGCAGCTTAGCGGGACAGGGGCACTACGAGCAGTACTTC. V and J are TRBV11-3 and TRBJ2-7, with 10 positions matching TRBD1. Germline assignment: CDR1 SGHNT and CDR2 YENEEA. The junction had 3 bases not matched to a gene; V was cut back by 1 base and J by 3 bases. The CDR3 totals 15 residues.

This clonotype was found many times. This chain connects TRBV5-8 to TRBJ2-7; D gene unclear. The CDR3 loop spans 17 amino acids. The ends were cut back, 1 base at V and 3 bases at J, with 20 bases in the middle. The V gene's germline CDR1 is SGHTS and CDR2 YDEGEE. The CDR3 DNA sequence: TGTGCCAGCAGCTTGTGGGGAAGGGCAACTCTCAACTACGAGCAGTACTTC. Translating it yields CASSLWGRATLNYEQYF.

This clonotype appeared a single time. A read error is possible here, since a much larger clone lies one base away. This rearrangement joins TRBV29-1 to TRBJ2-7, with 9 bases fitting TRBD1. Germline V gene lookup returns CDR1 SQVTM and CDR2 ANQGSEA. The CDR3 consists of 15 residues. The CDR3 bases are TGCAGCGTTTTTACAGGGGGCCAAAATCGCTACGAGCGGTACTTC. Translated, it gives CSVFTGGQNRYERYF.

This clonotype was detected many times. The chain uses TRBV11-2 and TRBJ2-7, with no clear D. V lost 1 base and J 0 bases, leaving 7 bases between the germline ends. This CDR3 spans 14 amino acids. Germline V gene sequence: CDR1 SGHAT, CDR2 FQNNGV. In nucleotides, the CDR3 is TGTGCCAGCAGCTTAGGATGGAGCTCCTACGAGCAGTACGTC. Protein: CASSLGWSSYEQYV.

This clonotype was recorded at least ten times. V usage is TRBV27 and J usage is TRBJ2-1; either TRBD1 or TRBD2 may supply D (5 bases each). The CDR3 spans 13 residues. The V end lost 7 bases, the J end lost 4 bases, and 11 bases lay between the germline ends. Per the germline V gene, CDR1 is MNHEY and CDR2 is SMNVEV (reference sequence). CDR3 coding DNA: TGTGCCAGCACCCGTGGGGGTTACAATGAGCAGTTCTTC. It is translated as CASTRGGYNEQFF.

V and J are TRBV24-1 and TRBJ2-1; 12 bases line up with TRBD2. V shed 4 bases and J 1 base; nucleotides not matched to a gene: 7. The CDR3 has 18 amino acids. Germline V gives CDR1 KGHDR, CDR2 SFDVKD. CDR3 amino acids: CATSEASGRARSYNEQFF. The CDR3 nucleotides read TGTGCCACCAGTGAGGCTAGCGGGAGGGCCAGGTCCTACAATGAGCAGTTCTTC.

The chain links TRBV12-3 or TRBV12-4 to TRBJ2-3; TRBD2 agrees at 9 bases. J gave up 5 bases and V 2 bases, and 5 bases lay outside the gene matches. The CDR3 has 15 residues. The CDR3 coding sequence is TGTGCCAGCAGTTTACGGCTAGCGGGAATAGATACGCAGTATTTT. It encodes CASSLRLAGIDTQYF.

This clonotype was recorded at least ten times. The V call is TRBV30, the J call TRBJ2-1, with 7 bases lining up with TRBD2. V trimming: 3 bases; J trimming: 4 bases; junction bases outside the gene matches: 6. Germline-derived CDR1 and CDR2 are GTSNPN and SVGIG (reference sequence). CDR3 length equals 14 residues. CDR3: CAWSLDGRYNEQFF. The CDR3 DNA follows: TGTGCCTGGAGCCTCGACGGGAGGTACAATGAGCAGTTCTTC.

A few counts support this clonotype. The chain is built from TRBV4-2 and TRBJ2-1, with D hard to call. Germline CDR1 LGHNA, CDR2 YNFKEQ. The CDR3 contains 14 residues. The germline V and J ends were trimmed by 0 bases and 7 bases, with 10 bases remaining between them. For the CDR3, the DNA is TGTGCCAGCAGCCAAGAGTGGGGTAGGAATGAGCAGTTCTTC. It encodes CASSQEWGRNEQFF.

This clonotype was seen a few times. The V gene is TRBV5-6, the J gene TRBJ1-1; D gene ambiguous. Germline CDR1 SGHDT, CDR2 YYEEEE. The CDR3 has 13 amino acids. Trimming stripped 3 bases from V and 4 bases from J, with 10 bases between. The CDR3 is CASSWAGRTEAFF. The CDR3 nucleotides are TGTGCCAGCAGCTGGGCGGGTCGCACTGAAGCTTTCTTT. The full variable domain, in which reference TRBV5-6 and TRBJ1-1 provide the parts outside the CDR3, is DAGVTQSPTHLIKTRGQQVTLRCSPKSGHDTVSWYQQALGQGPQFIFQYYEEEERQRGNFPDRFSGHQFPNYSSELNVNALLLGDSALYLCASSWAGRTEAFFGQGTRLTVV.

This clonotype was counted between two and nine times. The chain recombines TRBV16 with TRBJ2-7, with TRBD1 matching over 7 bases. V dropped 6 bases and J dropped 2; count of bases not matched to a gene: 10. The CDR3 is 15 amino acids. Germline CDR1 KGHSY, CDR2 FQNENV. The CDR3 region is CASSLIPGQTYEQYV. DNA for the CDR3: TGTGCCAGCAGTCTAATTCCGGGACAGACCTACGAGCAGTACGTC.

This clonotype was picked up many times. CDR3 DNA sequence: TGTGCCAGCAGTGACCCGAGGGGGGCGAACACCGGGGAGCTGTTTTTT. Its protein is CASSDPRGANTGELFF. The chain couples TRBV25-1 to TRBJ2-2; tentatively, D is TRBD1 or TRBD2 (6 bases each). V lost 3 bases to trimming and J lost 0 bases, with 11 bases between them. Per the germline V gene, CDR1 is MGHDK and CDR2 is SYGVNS. The CDR3 runs to 16 residues.

This clonotype was observed at least ten times. The V call is TRBV7-2, the J call TRBJ1-5; D call uncertain. The germline CDR1 and CDR2 sequences are SGHTA and FQGNSA. Trimming pared 1 base from V and 0 bases from J, leaving 4 bases between. The CDR3 covers 14 residues. For the CDR3, the DNA is TGTGCCAGCAGCTTAGAGGTTAGCAATCAGCCCCAGCATTTT. Translating it yields CASSLEVSNQPQHF.

This clonotype showed up many times. The chain is built from TRBV5-1 and TRBJ1-3; D might be TRBD1 (5 bases). The CDR3 has 17 amino acids. V was shortened by 3 bases and J by 7 bases, with 23 bases between the two germline ends. Germline V gives CDR1 SGHRS, CDR2 YFSETQ. In DNA, the CDR3 is TGCGCCAGCAGCTGGACAAGTGTTGGGCAGGGACGGAACACCATATATTTT. Residues: CASSWTSVGQGRNTIYF.

This clonotype has at least ten counts. V gene TRBV19 combines with J gene TRBJ2-7; 14 bases line up with TRBD2. Per germline, CDR1 LNHDA and CDR2 SQIVND (reference sequence). The V gene end was trimmed by 4 bases and the J gene end by 1 base; junction bases not matched to a gene: 9. The CDR3 is 18 residues long. The CDR3 reads CASSNEGTSGRRSYEQYF. CDR3 coding DNA: TGTGCCAGTAGTAATGAGGGGACTAGCGGGAGAAGATCCTACGAGCAGTACTTC.

This clonotype has at least ten counts. CDR3: CASSRDWLSSYNEQFF. As DNA, the CDR3 is TGTGCCAGCAGCCGCGACTGGCTGAGCTCCTACAATGAGCAGTTCTTC. V and J are TRBV3-1 and TRBJ2-1; no definite D call. CDR3 length: 16 residues. V lost 4 bases and J 0 bases, leaving 13 bases between the germline ends. CDR1 is LGHDT and CDR2 is YNNKEL in the germline V gene (reference sequence).